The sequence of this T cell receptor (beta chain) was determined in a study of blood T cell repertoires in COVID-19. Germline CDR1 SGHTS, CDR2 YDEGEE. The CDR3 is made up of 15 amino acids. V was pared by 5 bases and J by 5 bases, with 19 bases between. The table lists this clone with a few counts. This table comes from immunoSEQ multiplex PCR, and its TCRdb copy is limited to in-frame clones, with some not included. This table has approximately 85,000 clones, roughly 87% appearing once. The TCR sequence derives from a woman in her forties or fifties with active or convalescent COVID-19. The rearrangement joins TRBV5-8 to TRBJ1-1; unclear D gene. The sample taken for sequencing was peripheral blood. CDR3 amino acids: CASRSGRQRGTEAFF. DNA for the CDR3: TGTGCCAGCAGATCGGGCCGCCAGAGAGGGACTGAAGCTTTCTTT.